The present entry profiles one T cell receptor beta chain with its context. The germline V gene has CDR1 KGHSH and CDR2 LQKENI. The V gene end was trimmed by 1 base and the J gene end by 6 bases; junction bases not matched to a gene: 5. CDR3 length: 14 amino acids. The Seattle patients joined while their infection was active and were tracked longitudinally afterward. Authors' processing steps: Amplification from reference gene primers served as the basis for estimated nucleated cell counts. TCRdb's table, derived via immunoSEQ multiplex PCR, lists solely in-frame clones and lacks some. The D gene and trimming were derived from the DNA, and the V and J assignments and clone size from that table. Found here are around 480,000 clones, approximately 89% of them singletons; the top ten hold 10% to 15%. This entry comes from a study of blood T cell repertoires in COVID-19. Study-wide background: Acute and convalescent COVID-19 samples came from the United States, Italy and Spain. PBMCs, B-cell-depleted T cells, or T cells were the source of the cDNA or gDNA that made up the material.

The rearrangement uses TRBV18 and TRBJ1-1, with 7 bases that match TRBD1. Sequenced: peripheral blood. The receptor comes from a woman in her 50s with COVID-19, enrolled during active disease. The CDR3 spells CASSPQRQGAEAFF. For the CDR3, the DNA is TGTGCCAGCTCACCACAGAGACAGGGAGCTGAAGCTTTCTTT.